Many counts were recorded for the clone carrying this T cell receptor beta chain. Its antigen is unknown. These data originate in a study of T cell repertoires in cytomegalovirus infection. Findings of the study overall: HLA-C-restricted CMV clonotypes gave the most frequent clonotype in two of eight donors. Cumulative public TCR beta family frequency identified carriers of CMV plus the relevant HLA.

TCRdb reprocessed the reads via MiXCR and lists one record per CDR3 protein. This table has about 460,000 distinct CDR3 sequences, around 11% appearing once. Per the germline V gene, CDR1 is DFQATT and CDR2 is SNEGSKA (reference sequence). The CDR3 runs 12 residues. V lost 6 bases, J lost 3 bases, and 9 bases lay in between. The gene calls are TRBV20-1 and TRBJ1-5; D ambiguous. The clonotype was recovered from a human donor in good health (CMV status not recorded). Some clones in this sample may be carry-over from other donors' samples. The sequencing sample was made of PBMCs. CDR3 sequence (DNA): TGCAGTGCAAGGACCACCAATCAGCCCCAGCATTTT. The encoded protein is CSARTTNQPQHF.